This TCR beta chain emerged from a study of cytomegalovirus exposure and HLA in healthy donors. On the study more broadly: Roughly 170 million T cells yielded some 120 million unique TCR beta sequences in earlier analysis. About 77 million unique TCRs from HLA-typed donors made up an early data release.

Amplification used 60 Vbeta primers and 13 Jbeta primers. Assay used: immunoSEQ multiplex PCR; TCRdb lists only in-frame clones, some missing. The sample contains around 130,000 clones, over 80% of which appear only once. Overall study results and limits: Later, an analysis showed that TCR beta chains associated with HLA were more clonally expanded than others that were equally common. Available immune exposure information was restricted to CMV serostatus only.

As for this clone: The antigen is unknown.

The V end lost 6 bases, the J end lost 1 base, and 3 bases lay between the germline ends. Per germline, CDR1 KGHSH and CDR2 LQKENI. The CDR3 loop spans 11 amino acids. The sequence was obtained from a boy aged 5-17 years in good health and CMV-seronegative. J is TRBJ2-5 and V is TRBV18; D is undetermined. The sequenced material came from PBMCs. The CDR3 is CASSRQETQYF. The CDR3 DNA reads TGTGCCAGCTCTCGCCAAGAGACCCAGTACTTC.